Below, 28 T cell receptor beta chains from the same sample are listed, as sequenced in a study of OX40 agonist ivuxolimab in advanced cancers. Sequenced by immunoSEQ multiplex PCR; TCRdb stores in-frame clones only, minus some. This sample carries about 76,000 clones, 65% to 90% of them seen once, and the ten largest clones take about 3%. The specimen was CD4+ or CD8+ T cells sorted from blood, collected in a trial of the OX40 agonist ivuxolimab. The source is an adult with an advanced solid tumor such as melanoma, head and neck, liver or kidney cancer.

J is TRBJ2-6 and V is TRBV11-1; D perhaps matches TRBD2 (5 bases). V gave up 2 bases and J gave up 3 bases, with 8 bases separating them. Germline CDR1 SGHAT, CDR2 FQDESV (reference sequence). The CDR3 loop spans 15 amino acids. Written as DNA, the CDR3 is TGTGCCAGCAGCTTATGGGAGTTTGGGGCCAACGTCCTGACTTTC. Its translation is CASSLWEFGANVLTF.

The rearrangement links TRBV5-1 to TRBJ2-2, with 9 bases matching TRBD1. J was trimmed by 3 bases and V by 6 bases; bases with no gene match: 3. Germline loops: CDR1 SGHRS, CDR2 YFSETQ. This CDR3 contains 14 residues. The CDR3 spells CASTRDRDTGELFF. The CDR3 DNA is TGCGCCAGCACACGGGACAGGGACACCGGGGAGCTGTTTTTT.

V gene TRBV5-8 combines with J gene TRBJ1-2, with D perhaps matching TRBD1 (6 bases). Germline CDR1 reads SGHTS; CDR2 reads YDEGEE. This CDR3 has 13 residues. With 1 base removed from V and 4 bases from J, the gap between germline ends came to 8 bases. The CDR3 sequence: CASSLLGAYGYTF. As DNA, the CDR3 is TGTGCCAGCAGCTTGCTGGGGGCCTATGGCTACACCTTC.

The chain joins TRBV19 to TRBJ1-2; 10 positions agree with TRBD1. The ends lost 0 bases at V and 4 bases at J; junction bases unmatched: 11. Germline V lookup: CDR1 LNHDA, CDR2 SQIVND (reference sequence). CDR3 length equals 18 residues. CDR3 protein: CASSIDRRQGARIYGYTF. CDR3 DNA: TGTGCCAGTAGTATAGATCGGCGACAGGGGGCGCGAATCTATGGCTACACCTTC.

The chain joins TRBV19 to TRBJ1-4, with 11 bases fitting TRBD1. Per the germline V gene, CDR1 is LNHDA and CDR2 is SQIVND (reference sequence). With V trimmed by 5 bases and J by 2 bases, 10 bases remained unmatched. There are 18 residues in the CDR3. CDR3 nucleotides: TGTGCCAGTAGTTCAAGGACAGGGGGCATGACCACTAATGAAAAACTGTTTTTT. Translated: CASSSRTGGMTTNEKLFF.

The chain has TRBV5-1 and TRBJ2-5; possibly TRBD2 for D (6 bases). V lost 5 bases to trimming and J lost 2 bases, with 13 bases between them. The CDR3 is 14 residues long. The germline V gene encodes CDR1 SGHRS and CDR2 YFSETQ. CDR3 loop: CASSSGAGQETQYF. The CDR3 nucleotides are TGCGCCAGCAGTTCGGGAGCTGGTCAAGAGACCCAGTACTTC.

The rearrangement links TRBV5-5 to TRBJ1-1; D not resolved. Trimming stripped 4 bases from V and 8 bases from J, with 12 bases between. Germline CDR1 reads SGHKS; CDR2 reads YYEKEE (reference sequence). CDR3 length: 12 amino acids. This CDR3 is CASSRNEREAFF. The DNA of the CDR3 is TGTGCCAGCAGCCGAAATGAGAGGGAAGCTTTCTTT.

The chain carries TRBV6-5 and TRBJ2-7; 8 positions agree with TRBD1. With V trimmed by 6 bases and J by 2 bases, 6 bases remained unmatched. Germline V gene data show CDR1 as MNHEY and CDR2 as SVGAGI. The CDR3 runs 14 residues. The CDR3 region is CASRRDRQPYEQYF. CDR3 coding DNA: TGTGCCAGCAGAAGGGACAGGCAACCCTACGAGCAGTACTTC.

The J gene is TRBJ2-1, the V gene TRBV6-1; D possibly corresponds to TRBD2 (6 bases). The germline V gene has CDR1 MNHNS and CDR2 SASEGT. Between the trimmed V and J ends, which lost 2 bases and 4 bases, there was a span of 12 bases. CDR3 size: 15 residues. In DNA, the CDR3 is TGTGCCAGCAGTGAATTAAGGGCGGGATACAATGAGCAGTTCTTC. This encodes CASSELRAGYNEQFF.

The chain carries TRBV9 and TRBJ2-7; no clear D gene. The V gene lost 4 bases and the J gene lost 6 bases, with 14 bases spanning the gap. Germline CDR1 is SGDLS and CDR2 is YYNGEE. The CDR3 totals 13 residues. The CDR3 DNA sequence: TGTGCCAGCAGCTCAGATCCTGGTTCCGAGCAGTACTTC. Protein product: CASSSDPGSEQYF.

The chain links TRBV28 to TRBJ1-5, with D maybe TRBD1 (6 bases). CDR1 is MDHEN, CDR2 SYDVKM, per germline. The CDR3 length is 19 residues. With 4 bases removed from V and 4 bases from J, the gap between germline ends came to 26 bases. The CDR3 DNA sequence: TGTGCCAGCAGTTCGGGGGGCTGGCGGGTTGTCGTCAGGAATCAGCCCCAGCATTTT. The encoded protein is CASSSGGWRVVVRNQPQHF.

This clone was observed a single time. The chain carries TRBV11-1 and TRBJ1-1, with D perhaps matching TRBD1 (5 bases). The CDR3 spans 15 residues. CDR1 is SGHAT, CDR2 FQDESV, per germline (reference sequence). The V end was cut by 2 bases, the J end by 1 base, with 11 bases between. CDR3 region: CASSLYRISNTEAFF. The CDR3 region has the DNA TGTGCCAGCAGCTTATACAGGATCTCGAACACTGAAGCTTTCTTT.

The chain uses TRBV6-1 and TRBJ2-2; D is unclear. CDR3 length: 12 amino acids. Germline values: CDR1 MNHNS, CDR2 SASEGT. The V end lost 5 bases, the J end lost 4 bases, and 5 bases lay between the germline ends. The CDR3: CASSRLTGELFF. The DNA of the CDR3 is TGTGCCAGCAGTCGTCTCACCGGGGAGCTGTTTTTT.

About this clone itself: At one of its ends the junction is not consistent with the germline gene, which may arise from a read error. V is TRBV4-1 and J is TRBJ2-3; weak D call: TRBD2 (5 bases). Germline V gene sequence: CDR1 MGHRA, CDR2 YSYEKL. The CDR3 runs to 15 residues. The CDR3 sequence is CASSQDGVSTDTQYF. As DNA, the CDR3 is TGCGCCAGCAGCCAAGACGGGGTTAGCACGGATACGCAGTATTTT.

The sample holds a few counts of this clone. This chain joins TRBV7-9 and TRBJ2-7; no clear D gene. Germline-derived CDR1 and CDR2 are SEHNR and FQNEAQ (reference sequence). V lost 1 base, J lost 5 bases, and 12 bases lay in between. The CDR3 loop spans 14 amino acids. The DNA for the CDR3 is TGTGCCAGCAGCTTAGGACCTAACGGCCACGAGCAGTACTTC. Its protein product is CASSLGPNGHEQYF.

This clone was observed once. The V call is TRBV7-8, the J call TRBJ2-2, with 9 bases identical to TRBD1. The CDR3 is 16 residues long. J gave up 4 bases and V 1 base, and 4 bases lay outside the gene matches. The V gene's germline CDR1 is SGHVS and CDR2 FQNEAQ. The CDR3 sequence: CASSLEGQGGTGELFF. In DNA form, the CDR3 reads TGTGCCAGCAGCTTAGAGGGACAGGGAGGCACCGGGGAGCTGTTTTTT.

The chain carries TRBV30 and TRBJ1-1, with D unclear. Germline CDR1 reads GTSNPN; CDR2 reads SVGIG (reference sequence). With 5 bases removed from V and 6 bases from J, the gap between germline ends came to 16 bases. The CDR3 length is 13 residues. CDR3 nucleotides: TGTGCCTGGGATTGGGGAGGCGGCGCTGAAGCTTTCTTT. It codes for CAWDWGGGAEAFF.

As regards this clone: Compared with germline, one end of the junction differs, possibly owing to a read error. The chain recombines TRBV6-5 with TRBJ2-7; perhaps TRBD2 as D (5 bases). The CDR3 has 15 residues. Germline CDR1 and CDR2: MNHEY and SVGAGI. CDR3 sequence: CASSYSARGSSEQYF. The CDR3 nucleotides read TGTGCCAGCAGTTACAGTGCGCGAGGGTCCTCCGAGCAGTACTTC.

This chain links TRBV19 with TRBJ2-7, with a weak D call TRBD1 (6 bases). The V end lost 10 bases, the J end lost 3 bases, and 22 bases lay between the germline ends. Germline-derived CDR1 and CDR2 are LNHDA and SQIVND (reference sequence). The CDR3 spans 15 residues. CDR3 DNA: TGTGCCACCTCTCTGGACAGCCAACAGCTCTACGAGCAGTACTTC. It encodes CATSLDSQQLYEQYF.

V is TRBV4-1 and J is TRBJ2-3; D ambiguous. CDR3 size: 14 residues. V was cut by 1 base and J by 4 bases, with 9 bases left in between. Germline values: CDR1 MGHRA, CDR2 YSYEKL. In DNA, the CDR3 is TGCGCCAGCAGCCAAGGAGCCTTAGCAGATACGCAGTATTTT. This sequence encodes CASSQGALADTQYF.

The chain joins TRBV9 to TRBJ1-3; D is undetermined. CDR1 and CDR2 from the germline V gene are SGDLS and YYNGEE. This CDR3 comprises 16 residues. V dropped 3 bases and J dropped 0 bases, with 13 bases sitting between them. Here the CDR3 DNA reads TGTGCCAGCAGCGCCTCCAGACTGATCTCTGGAAACACCATATATTTT. Its translation is CASSASRLISGNTIYF.

The chain is built from TRBV6-6 and TRBJ1-2, with D tentatively TRBD1 (5 bases). Germline V gene data show CDR1 as MNHNY and CDR2 as SVGAGI (reference sequence). V dropped 8 bases and J dropped 8 bases, with 15 bases sitting between them. The CDR3 is 12 amino acids. The CDR3 DNA is TGTGCCAGCGGTGCGGGGGTAGGGGGCTACACCTTC. It yields the protein CASGAGVGGYTF.

The chain couples TRBV23-1 to TRBJ2-7; the D is unclear. TRBV23-1 carries the ORF label, with uncertain function. This CDR3 contains 14 residues. Trimming removed 3 bases from V and 3 bases from J, with 12 bases in between. CDR3 DNA sequence: TGCGCCAGCAGTCACCCTCACATCCTCTACGAGCAGTACTTC. Its protein is CASSHPHILYEQYF.

This chain uses TRBV27 with TRBJ1-5; D is unresolved. CDR1 and CDR2 (germline): MNHEY, SMNVEV (reference sequence). The CDR3 is 15 residues long. Deletions cut 3 bases from V and 0 bases from J, with 9 bases between. CDR3 sequence reads: CASSFRANSNQPQHF. The CDR3 DNA is TGTGCCAGCAGTTTTCGGGCCAATAGCAATCAGCCCCAGCATTTT.

The chain is built from TRBV7-2 and TRBJ2-7, with D perhaps being TRBD1 or TRBD2 (5 bases each). The CDR3 length is 14 residues. From germline, CDR1 is SGHTA and CDR2 FQGNSA. V was clipped by 0 bases and J by 7 bases, with 13 bases between them. CDR3 sequence: CASSLAPGTGEQYF. The CDR3, as DNA: TGTGCCAGCAGCTTAGCCCCGGGGACGGGGGAGCAGTACTTC.

This chain links TRBV11-2 with TRBJ2-2, with TRBD1 as a possible D gene (5 bases). The CDR3 sequence is 16 residues long. The germline V and J ends were trimmed by 2 bases and 0 bases, with 10 bases remaining between them. Germline V gene sequence: CDR1 SGHAT, CDR2 FQNNGV. In DNA form, the CDR3 reads TGTGCCAGCAGCTTATTGGGGCAGTCGAACACCGGGGAGCTGTTTTTT. Translation gives CASSLLGQSNTGELFF.

J is TRBJ1-1 and V is TRBV25-1; no definite D call. V lost 4 bases, J lost 3 bases, and 9 bases lay in between. Germline V gene data show CDR1 as MGHDK and CDR2 as SYGVNS. The length of the CDR3 is 13 residues. CDR3: CASSARAYTEAFF. The DNA of the CDR3 is TGTGCCAGCAGTGCCCGGGCTTACACTGAAGCTTTCTTT.

Comments on this clone: Other DNA sequences in this specimen translate into the identical CDR3. The chain employs TRBV7-2 and TRBJ1-4; D is uncertain. Germline-derived CDR1 and CDR2 are SGHTA and FQGNSA. The CDR3 runs to 13 residues. V lost 3 bases and J lost 5, with 7 bases in between. The CDR3 DNA is TGTGCCAGCAGCTTGGAGCCAAATGAAAAACTGTTTTTT. Its protein product is CASSLEPNEKLFF.